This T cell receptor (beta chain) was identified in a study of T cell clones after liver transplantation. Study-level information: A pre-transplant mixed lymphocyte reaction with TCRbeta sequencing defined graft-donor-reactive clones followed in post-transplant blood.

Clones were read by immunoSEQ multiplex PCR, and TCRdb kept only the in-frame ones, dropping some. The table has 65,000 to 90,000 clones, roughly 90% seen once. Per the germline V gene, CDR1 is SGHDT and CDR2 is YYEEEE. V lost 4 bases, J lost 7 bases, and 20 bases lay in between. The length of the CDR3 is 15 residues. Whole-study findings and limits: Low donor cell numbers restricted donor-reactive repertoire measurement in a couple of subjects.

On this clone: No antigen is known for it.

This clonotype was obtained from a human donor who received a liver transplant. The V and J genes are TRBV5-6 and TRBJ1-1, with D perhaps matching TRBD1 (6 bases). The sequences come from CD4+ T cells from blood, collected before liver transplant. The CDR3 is CASSPGGNRAYEAFF. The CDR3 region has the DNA TGTGCCAGCAGCCCGGGTGGGAACAGGGCCTATGAAGCTTTCTTT. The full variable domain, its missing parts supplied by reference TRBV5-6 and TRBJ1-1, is DAGVTQSPTHLIKTRGQQVTLRCSPKSGHDTVSWYQQALGQGPQFIFQYYEEEERQRGNFPDRFSGHQFPNYSSELNVNALLLGDSALYLCASSPGGNRAYEAFFGQGTRLTVV.